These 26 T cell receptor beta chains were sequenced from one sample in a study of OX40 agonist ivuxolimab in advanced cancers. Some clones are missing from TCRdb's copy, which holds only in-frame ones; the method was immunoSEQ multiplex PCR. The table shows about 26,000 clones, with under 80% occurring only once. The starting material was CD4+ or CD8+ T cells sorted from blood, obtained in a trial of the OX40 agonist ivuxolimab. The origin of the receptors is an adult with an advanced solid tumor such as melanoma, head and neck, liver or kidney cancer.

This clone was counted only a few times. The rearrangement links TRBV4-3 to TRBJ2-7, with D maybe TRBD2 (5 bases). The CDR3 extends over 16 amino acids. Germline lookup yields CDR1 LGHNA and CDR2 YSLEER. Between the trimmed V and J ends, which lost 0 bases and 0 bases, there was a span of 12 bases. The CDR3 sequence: CASSQERETSSYEQYF. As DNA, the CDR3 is TGCGCCAGCAGCCAAGAAAGGGAGACCAGCTCCTACGAGCAGTACTTC.

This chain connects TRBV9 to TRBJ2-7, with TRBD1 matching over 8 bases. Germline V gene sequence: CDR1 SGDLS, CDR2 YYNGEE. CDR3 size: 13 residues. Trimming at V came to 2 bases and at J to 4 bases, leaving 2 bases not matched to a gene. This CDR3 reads CASSVDRGYEQYF. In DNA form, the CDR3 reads TGTGCCAGCAGCGTCGACAGGGGATACGAGCAGTACTTC.

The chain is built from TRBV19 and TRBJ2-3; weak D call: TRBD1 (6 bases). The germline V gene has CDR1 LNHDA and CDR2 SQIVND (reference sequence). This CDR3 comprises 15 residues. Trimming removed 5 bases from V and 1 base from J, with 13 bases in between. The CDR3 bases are TGTGCCAGTAGTCTCCGGGACACCCGCACAGATACGCAGTATTTT. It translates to CASSLRDTRTDTQYF. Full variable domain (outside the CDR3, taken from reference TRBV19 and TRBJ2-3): DGGITQSPKYLFRKEGQNVTLSCEQNLNHDAMYWYRQDPGQGLRLIYYSQIVNDFQKGDIAEGYSVSREKKESFPLTVTSAQKNPTAFYLCASSLRDTRTDTQYFGPGTRLTVL.

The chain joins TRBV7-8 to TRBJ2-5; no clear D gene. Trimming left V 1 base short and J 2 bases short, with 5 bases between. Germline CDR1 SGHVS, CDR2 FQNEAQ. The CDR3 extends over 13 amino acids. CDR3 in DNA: TGTGCCAGCAGCTTAGACTATCAAGAGACCCAGTACTTC. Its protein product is CASSLDYQETQYF.

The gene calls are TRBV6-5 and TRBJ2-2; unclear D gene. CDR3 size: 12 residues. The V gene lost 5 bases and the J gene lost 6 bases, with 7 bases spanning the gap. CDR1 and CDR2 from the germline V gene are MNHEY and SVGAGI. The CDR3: CASSLFSGELFF. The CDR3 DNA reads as TGTGCCAGCAGTCTGTTTTCCGGGGAGCTGTTTTTT.

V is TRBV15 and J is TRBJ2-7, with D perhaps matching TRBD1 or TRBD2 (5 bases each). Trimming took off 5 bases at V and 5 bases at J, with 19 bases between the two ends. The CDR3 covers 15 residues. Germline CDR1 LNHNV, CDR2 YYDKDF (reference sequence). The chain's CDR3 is CATSESGTRADEQYF. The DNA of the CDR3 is TGTGCCACCAGCGAGTCCGGGACCCGGGCCGACGAGCAGTACTTC.

CDR3 nucleotide sequence: TGTGCCAGCAGACCGGACCCTAGGGGCAATCAGCCCCAGCATTTT. Translated: CASRPDPRGNQPQHF. The chain has TRBV6-6 and TRBJ1-5; D is undetermined. Germline CDR1 MNHNY, CDR2 SVGAGI (reference sequence). V lost 6 bases and J 2 bases, leaving 14 bases between the germline ends. This CDR3 has 15 residues.

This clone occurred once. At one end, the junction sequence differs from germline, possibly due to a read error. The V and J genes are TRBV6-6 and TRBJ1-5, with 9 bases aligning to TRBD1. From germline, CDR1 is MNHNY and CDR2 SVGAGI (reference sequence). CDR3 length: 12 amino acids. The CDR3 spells CSRQGGNQPQHF. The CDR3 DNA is TGTTCCAGACAGGGGGGAAATCAGCCCCAGCATTTT.

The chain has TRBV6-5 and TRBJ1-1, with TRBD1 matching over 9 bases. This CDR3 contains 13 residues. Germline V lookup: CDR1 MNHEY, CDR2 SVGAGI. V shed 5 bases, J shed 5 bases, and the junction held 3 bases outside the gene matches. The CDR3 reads CASSTGGQTEAFF. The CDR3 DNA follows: TGTGCCAGCAGTACAGGGGGCCAAACTGAAGCTTTCTTT.

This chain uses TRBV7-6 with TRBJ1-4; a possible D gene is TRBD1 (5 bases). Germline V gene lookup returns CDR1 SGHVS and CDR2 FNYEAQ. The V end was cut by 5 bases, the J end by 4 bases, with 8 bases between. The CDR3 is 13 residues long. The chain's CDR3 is CASSLDINEKLFF. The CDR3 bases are TGTGCCAGCAGCCTGGACATTAATGAAAAACTGTTTTTT.

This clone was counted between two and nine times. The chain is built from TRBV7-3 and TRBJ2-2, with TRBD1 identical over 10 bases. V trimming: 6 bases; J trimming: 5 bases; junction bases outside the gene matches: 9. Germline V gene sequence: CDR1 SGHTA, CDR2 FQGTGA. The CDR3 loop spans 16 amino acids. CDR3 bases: TGTGCCAGCAGGGAAACCGACAGGGGGCAAACCGGGGAGCTGTTTTTT. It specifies CASRETDRGQTGELFF.

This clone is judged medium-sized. DNA of the CDR3: TGTGCCAGCAGCTCTGGCCTCGGGGGCACTGAAGCTTTCTTT. Translating it yields CASSSGLGGTEAFF. V and J are TRBV7-3 and TRBJ1-1; perhaps TRBD1 as D (5 bases). This CDR3 comprises 14 residues. The germline V gene encodes CDR1 SGHTA and CDR2 FQGTGA. The V and J ends lost 4 bases and 4 bases respectively, with 13 bases between them.

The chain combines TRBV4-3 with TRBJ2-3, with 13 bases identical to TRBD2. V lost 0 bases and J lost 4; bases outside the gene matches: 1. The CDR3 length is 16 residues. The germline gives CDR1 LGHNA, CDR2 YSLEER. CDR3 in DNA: TGCGCCAGCAGCCAAGATGGGACTAGCGGGGCAGATACGCAGTATTTT. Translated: CASSQDGTSGADTQYF.

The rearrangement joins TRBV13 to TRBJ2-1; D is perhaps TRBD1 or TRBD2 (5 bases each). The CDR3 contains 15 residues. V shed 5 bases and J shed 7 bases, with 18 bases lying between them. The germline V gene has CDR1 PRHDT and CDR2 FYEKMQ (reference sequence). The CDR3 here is CASSTRQRRGNEQFF. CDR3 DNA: TGTGCCAGCAGCACTCGACAGAGACGAGGGAATGAGCAGTTCTTC.

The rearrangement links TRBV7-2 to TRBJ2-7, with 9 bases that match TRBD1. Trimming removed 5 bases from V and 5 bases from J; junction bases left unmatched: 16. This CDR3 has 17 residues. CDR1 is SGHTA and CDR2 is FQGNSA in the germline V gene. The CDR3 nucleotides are TGTGCCAGCAGCCCGACCCCCGCCGGGACAGGGCCCCACGAGCAGTACTTC. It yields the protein CASSPTPAGTGPHEQYF.

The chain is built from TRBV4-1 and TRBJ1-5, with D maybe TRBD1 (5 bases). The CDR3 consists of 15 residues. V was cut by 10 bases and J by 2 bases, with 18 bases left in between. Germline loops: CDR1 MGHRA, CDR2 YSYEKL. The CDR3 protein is CATTPSIGGNQPQHF. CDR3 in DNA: TGCGCCACCACACCCTCGATAGGGGGCAATCAGCCCCAGCATTTT.

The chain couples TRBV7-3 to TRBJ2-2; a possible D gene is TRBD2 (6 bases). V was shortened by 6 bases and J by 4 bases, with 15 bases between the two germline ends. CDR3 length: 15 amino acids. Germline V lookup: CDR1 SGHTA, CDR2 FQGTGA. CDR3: CASRGDFGATGELFF. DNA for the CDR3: TGTGCCAGCAGGGGGGACTTCGGGGCCACCGGGGAGCTGTTTTTT.

For the CDR3, the DNA is TGTGCCAGTAGTATAGTTGCTATTAGCAATCAGCCCCAGCATTTT. Protein product: CASSIVAISNQPQHF. The V call is TRBV19, the J call TRBJ1-5; D gene ambiguous. Germline CDR1 reads LNHDA; CDR2 reads SQIVND (reference sequence). V was clipped by 1 base and J by 0 bases, with 7 bases between them. The CDR3 spans 15 residues. Drawing the rest from reference TRBV19 and TRBJ1-5, the complete variable domain is DGGITQSPKYLFRKEGQNVTLSCEQNLNHDAMYWYRQDPGQGLRLIYYSQIVNDFQKGDIAEGYSVSREKKESFPLTVTSAQKNPTAFYLCASSIVAISNQPQHFGDGTRLSIL.

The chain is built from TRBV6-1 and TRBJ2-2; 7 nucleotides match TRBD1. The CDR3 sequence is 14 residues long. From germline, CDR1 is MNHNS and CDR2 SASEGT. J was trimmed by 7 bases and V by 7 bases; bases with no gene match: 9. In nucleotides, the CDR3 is TGTGCCAGCACCTTACAGGGGCTGGACGGGGAGCTGTTTTTT. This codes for CASTLQGLDGELFF.

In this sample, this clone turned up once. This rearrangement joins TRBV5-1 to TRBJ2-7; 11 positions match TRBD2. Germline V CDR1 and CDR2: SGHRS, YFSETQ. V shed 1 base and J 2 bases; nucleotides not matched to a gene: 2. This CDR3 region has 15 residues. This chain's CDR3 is CASSLIAGGTYEQYF. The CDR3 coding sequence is TGCGCCAGCAGCTTGATAGCGGGGGGGACCTACGAGCAGTACTTC.

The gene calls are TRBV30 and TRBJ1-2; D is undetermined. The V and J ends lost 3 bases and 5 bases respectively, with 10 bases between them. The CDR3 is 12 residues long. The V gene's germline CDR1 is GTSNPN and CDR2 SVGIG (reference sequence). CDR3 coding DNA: TGTGCCTGGAGACGGCTGTGGTATGGCTACACCTTC. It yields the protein CAWRRLWYGYTF.

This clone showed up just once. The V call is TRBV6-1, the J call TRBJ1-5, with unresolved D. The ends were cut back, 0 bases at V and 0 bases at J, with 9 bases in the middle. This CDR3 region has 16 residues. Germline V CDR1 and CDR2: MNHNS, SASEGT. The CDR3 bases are TGTGCCAGCAGTGAAGCGCGCGGATTTAGCAATCAGCCCCAGCATTTT. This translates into CASSEARGFSNQPQHF.

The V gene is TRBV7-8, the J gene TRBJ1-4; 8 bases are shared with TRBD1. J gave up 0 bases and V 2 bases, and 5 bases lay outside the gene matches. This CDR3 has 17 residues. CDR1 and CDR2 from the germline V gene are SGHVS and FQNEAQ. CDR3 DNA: TGTGCCAGCAGCTTACCCGACAGGGGTCCAACTAATGAAAAACTGTTTTTT. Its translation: CASSLPDRGPTNEKLFF.

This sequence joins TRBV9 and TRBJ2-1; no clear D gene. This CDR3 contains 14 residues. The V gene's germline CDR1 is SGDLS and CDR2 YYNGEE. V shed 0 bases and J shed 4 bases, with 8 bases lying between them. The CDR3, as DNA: TGTGCCAGCAGCGTAGGGTCAGCTTACAATGAGCAGTTCTTC. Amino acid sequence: CASSVGSAYNEQFF.

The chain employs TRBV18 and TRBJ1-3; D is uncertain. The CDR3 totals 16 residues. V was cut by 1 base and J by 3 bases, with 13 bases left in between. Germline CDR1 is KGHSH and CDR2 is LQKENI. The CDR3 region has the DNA TGTGCCAGCTCACCACGGGCAACCGGTGATGGAAACACCATATATTTT. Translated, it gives CASSPRATGDGNTIYF. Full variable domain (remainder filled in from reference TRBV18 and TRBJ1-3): NAGVMQNPRHLVRRRGQEARLRCSPMKGHSHVYWYRQLPEEGLKFMVYLQKENIIDESGMPKERFSAEFPKEGPSILRIQQVVRGDSAAYFCASSPRATGDGNTIYFGEGSWLTVV.

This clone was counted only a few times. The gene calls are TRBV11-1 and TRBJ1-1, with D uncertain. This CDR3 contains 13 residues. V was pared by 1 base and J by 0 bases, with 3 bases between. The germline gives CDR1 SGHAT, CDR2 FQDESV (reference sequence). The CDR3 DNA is TGTGCCAGCAGCTTAGACCTGAACACTGAAGCTTTCTTT. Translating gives CASSLDLNTEAFF. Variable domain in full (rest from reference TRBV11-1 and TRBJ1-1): EAEVAQSPRYKITEKSQAVAFWCDPISGHATLYWYRQILGQGPELLVQFQDESVVDDSQLPKDRFSAERLKGVDSTLKIQPAELGDSAMYLCASSLDLNTEAFFGQGTRLTVV.